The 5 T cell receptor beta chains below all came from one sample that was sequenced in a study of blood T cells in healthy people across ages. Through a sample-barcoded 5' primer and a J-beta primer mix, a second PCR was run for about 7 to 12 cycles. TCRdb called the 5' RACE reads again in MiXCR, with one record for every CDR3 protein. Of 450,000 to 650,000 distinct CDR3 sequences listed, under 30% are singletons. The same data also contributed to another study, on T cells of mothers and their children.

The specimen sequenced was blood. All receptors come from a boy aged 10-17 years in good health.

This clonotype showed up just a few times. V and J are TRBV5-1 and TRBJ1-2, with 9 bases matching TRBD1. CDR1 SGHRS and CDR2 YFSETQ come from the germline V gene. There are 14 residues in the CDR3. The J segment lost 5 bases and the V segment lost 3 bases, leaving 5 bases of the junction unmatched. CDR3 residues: CASSWGDRVYGYTF. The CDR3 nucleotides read TGCGCCAGCAGCTGGGGGGACAGGGTTTATGGCTACACCTTC.

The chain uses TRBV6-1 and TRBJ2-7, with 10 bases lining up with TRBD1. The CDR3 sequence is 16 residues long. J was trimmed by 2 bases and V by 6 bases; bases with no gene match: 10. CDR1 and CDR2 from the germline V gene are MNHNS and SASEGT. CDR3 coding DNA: TGTGCCAGCAGCCCCAGCGACAGGGGGCGAACCTACGAGCAGTACTTC. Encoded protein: CASSPSDRGRTYEQYF.

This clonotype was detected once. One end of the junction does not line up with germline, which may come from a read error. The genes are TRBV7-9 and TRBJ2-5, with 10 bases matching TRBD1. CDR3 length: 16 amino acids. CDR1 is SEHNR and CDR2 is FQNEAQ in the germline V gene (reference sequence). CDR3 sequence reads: CASSRDRGRGQGTQYF. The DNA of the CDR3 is TGTGCCAGCAGCCGGGACAGGGGAAGAGGCCAAGGGACCCAGTACTTC.

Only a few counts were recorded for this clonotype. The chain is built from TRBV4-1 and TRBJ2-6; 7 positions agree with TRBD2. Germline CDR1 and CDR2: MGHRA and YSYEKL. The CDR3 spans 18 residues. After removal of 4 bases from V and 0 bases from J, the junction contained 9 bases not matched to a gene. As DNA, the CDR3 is TGCGCCAGCAGCCGAGTGGTAGCGGGTATCTCTGGGGCCAACGTCCTGACTTTC. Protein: CASSRVVAGISGANVLTF.

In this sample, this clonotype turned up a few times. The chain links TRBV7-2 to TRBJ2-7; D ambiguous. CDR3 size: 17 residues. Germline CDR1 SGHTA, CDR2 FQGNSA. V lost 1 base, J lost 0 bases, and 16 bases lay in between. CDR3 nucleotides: TGTGCCAGCAGCTTAGTGATAATAGGGCCTAGCTCCTACGAGCAGTACTTC. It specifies CASSLVIIGPSSYEQYF.